This T cell receptor beta chain stems from a study of T cell changes during pregnancy in multiple sclerosis. Sequenced by immunoSEQ multiplex PCR; TCRdb stores in-frame clones only, minus some. The sample holds 80,000 to 95,000 clones, nearly 95% seen once. CDR1 SGHRS and CDR2 YFSETQ come from the germline V gene. Deletions cut 4 bases from V and 0 bases from J, with 10 bases between. The CDR3 contains 14 residues. The sample here was peripheral blood, taken in the second trimester of pregnancy. The receptor comes from a female donor with multiple sclerosis, enrolled in a pregnancy study. This rearrangement joins TRBV5-1 to TRBJ1-1; maybe TRBD1 (5 bases). The CDR3 loop reads CASSPGVVNTEAFF. The CDR3 DNA reads TGCGCCAGCAGCCCGGGGGTAGTGAACACTGAAGCTTTCTTT.